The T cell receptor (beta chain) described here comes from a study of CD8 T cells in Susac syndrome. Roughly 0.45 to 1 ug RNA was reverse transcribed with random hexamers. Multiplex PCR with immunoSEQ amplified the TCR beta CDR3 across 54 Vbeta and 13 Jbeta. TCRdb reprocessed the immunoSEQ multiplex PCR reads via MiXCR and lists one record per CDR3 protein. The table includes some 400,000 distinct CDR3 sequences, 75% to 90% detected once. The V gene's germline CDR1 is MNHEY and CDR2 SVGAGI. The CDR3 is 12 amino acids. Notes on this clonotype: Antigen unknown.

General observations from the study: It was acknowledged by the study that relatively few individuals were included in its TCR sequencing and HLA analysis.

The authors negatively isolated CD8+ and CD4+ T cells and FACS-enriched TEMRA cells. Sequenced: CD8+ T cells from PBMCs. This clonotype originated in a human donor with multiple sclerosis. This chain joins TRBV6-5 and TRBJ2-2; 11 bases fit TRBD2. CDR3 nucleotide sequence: TGTGCTAGCGGGGGGGCCGTCGGGGAGCTGTTTTTT. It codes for CASGGAVGELFF.